These T cell receptor beta chains were read from a single sample in a study of blood T cells in healthy people across ages. TCRdb used MiXCR to reprocess the 5' RACE reads, holding one entry per CDR3 protein. The data show 1.5 million to 2 million distinct CDR3 sequences, about 30% seen once. Sample: blood. These receptors all come from a woman aged 25 to 39 in good health. The conserved cysteine and the conserved F or W are not part of the CDR3 here.

j_call	v_call	cdr3_aa
TRBJ2-1	TRBV7-2	ASGVTSSYNEQF
TRBJ1-5	TRBV2	ASSVVEGNQPQH
TRBJ2-5	TRBV5-5	VSIDGTVGETQY
TRBJ2-3	TRBV20-1	STRETSTDTQY
TRBJ2-7	TRBV30	AWSFVGLLYEQY
TRBJ2-2	TRBV20-1	SARSGRKDTGELF
TRBJ1-2	TRBV3-1	ASSSPREGDYGYT
.	TRBV7-2	VSRKSEYETQY
TRBJ2-7	TRBV6-4	ASSVEEGYEQY
TRBJ2-4	TRBV12-3/TRBV12-4	ASRSNLDLGLAKNIQY
TRBJ1-2	TRBV18	ASSPTLPDGYT
TRBJ2-5	TRBV2	ASSEALLGQETQY
TRBJ1-5	TRBV10-2	ASSERQGIQPQH
TRBJ2-6	TRBV5-1	ASSPSAFSGANVLT
TRBJ2-7	TRBV5-1	ASRWGLAAYEQY